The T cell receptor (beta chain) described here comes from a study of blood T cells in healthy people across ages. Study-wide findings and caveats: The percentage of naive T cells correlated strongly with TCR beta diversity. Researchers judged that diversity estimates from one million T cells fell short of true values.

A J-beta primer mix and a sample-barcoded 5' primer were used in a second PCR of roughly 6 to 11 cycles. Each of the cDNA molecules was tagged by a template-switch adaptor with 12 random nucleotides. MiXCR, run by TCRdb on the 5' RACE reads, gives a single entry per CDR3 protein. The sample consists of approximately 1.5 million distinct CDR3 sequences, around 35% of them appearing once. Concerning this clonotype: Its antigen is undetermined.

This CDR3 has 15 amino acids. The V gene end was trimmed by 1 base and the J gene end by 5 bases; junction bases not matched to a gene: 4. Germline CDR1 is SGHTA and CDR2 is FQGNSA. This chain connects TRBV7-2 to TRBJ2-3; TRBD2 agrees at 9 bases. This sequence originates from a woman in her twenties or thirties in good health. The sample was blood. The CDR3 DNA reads TGTGCCAGCAGCTTAGTAGCGGGGGCGGGAGATACGCAGTATTTT. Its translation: CASSLVAGAGDTQYF.